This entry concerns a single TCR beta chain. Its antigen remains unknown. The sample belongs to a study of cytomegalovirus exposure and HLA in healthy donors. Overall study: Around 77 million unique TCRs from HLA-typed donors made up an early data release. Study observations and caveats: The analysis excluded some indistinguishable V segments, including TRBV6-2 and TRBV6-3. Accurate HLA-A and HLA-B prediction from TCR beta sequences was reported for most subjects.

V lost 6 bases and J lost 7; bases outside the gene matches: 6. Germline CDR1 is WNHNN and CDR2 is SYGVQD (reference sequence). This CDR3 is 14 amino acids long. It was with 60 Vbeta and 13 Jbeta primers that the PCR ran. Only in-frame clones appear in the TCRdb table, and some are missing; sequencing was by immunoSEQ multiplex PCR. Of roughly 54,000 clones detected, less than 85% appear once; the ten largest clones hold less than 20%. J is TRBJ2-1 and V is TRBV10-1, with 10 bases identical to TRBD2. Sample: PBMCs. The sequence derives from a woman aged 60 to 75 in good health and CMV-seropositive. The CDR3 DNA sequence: TGCGCCAGCAGGGCCAGCGGGGGGGGAAATGAGCAGTTCTTC. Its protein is CASRASGGGNEQFF.